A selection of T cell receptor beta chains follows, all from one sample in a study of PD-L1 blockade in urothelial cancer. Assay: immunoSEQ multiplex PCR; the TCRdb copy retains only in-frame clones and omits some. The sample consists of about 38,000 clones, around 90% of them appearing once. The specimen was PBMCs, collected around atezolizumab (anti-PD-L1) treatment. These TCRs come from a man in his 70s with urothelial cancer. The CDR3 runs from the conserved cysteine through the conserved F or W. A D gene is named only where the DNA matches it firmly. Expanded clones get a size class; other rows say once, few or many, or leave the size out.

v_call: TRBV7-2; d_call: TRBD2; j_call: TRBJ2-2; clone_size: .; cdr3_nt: TGTGCCAGCAGCTTAGTGGAACTAGCGGGAGGGTCGAACACCGGGGAGCTGTTTTTT; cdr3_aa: CASSLVELAGGSNTGELFF
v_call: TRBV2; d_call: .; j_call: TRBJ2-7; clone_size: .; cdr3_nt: TGTGCCAGCAGCTCGCTGGACTACTCCTACGAGCAGTACTTC; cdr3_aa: CASSSLDYSYEQYF
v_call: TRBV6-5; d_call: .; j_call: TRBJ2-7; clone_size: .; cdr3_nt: TGTGCCAGCAGTTACGCCCCGGGACACCAGTCCTACGAGCAGTACTTC; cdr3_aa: CASSYAPGHQSYEQYF
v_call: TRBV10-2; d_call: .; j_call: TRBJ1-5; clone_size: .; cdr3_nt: TGCGCCAGCAGTGAGTCGGGGGGGGGCAATCAGCCCCAGCATTTT; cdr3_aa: CASSESGGGNQPQHF
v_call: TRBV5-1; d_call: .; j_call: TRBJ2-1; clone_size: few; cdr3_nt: TGCGCCAGCAGTTCGCGCGACGGCGGCTCCTACAATGAGCAGTTCTTC; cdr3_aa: CASSSRDGGSYNEQFF
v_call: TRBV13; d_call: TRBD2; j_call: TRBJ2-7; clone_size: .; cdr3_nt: TGTGCCAGCAGCCTGACTAGCGGGAGACCACACGAGCAGTACTTC; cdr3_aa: CASSLTSGRPHEQYF
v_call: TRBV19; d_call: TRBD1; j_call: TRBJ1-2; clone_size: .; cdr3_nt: TGTGCCAGTAGTATTGCGGGGACAGCACGGGGCTACACCTTC; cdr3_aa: CASSIAGTARGYTF
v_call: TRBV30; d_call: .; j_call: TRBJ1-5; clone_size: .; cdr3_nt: TGTGCCTGGAGTGGGGCAGGGGAGAGGGGGAATCAGCCCCAGCATTTT; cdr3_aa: CAWSGAGERGNQPQHF
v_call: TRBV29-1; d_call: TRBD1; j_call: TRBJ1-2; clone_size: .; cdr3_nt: TGCAGCGGCGGACGGACAGGGGGAGATGGCTACACCTTC; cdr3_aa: CSGGRTGGDGYTF
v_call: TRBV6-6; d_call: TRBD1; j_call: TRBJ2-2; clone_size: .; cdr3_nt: TGTGCCAGCAGTCAAGGACAGGGTGGCGGGGAGCTGTTTTTT; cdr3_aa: CASSQGQGGGELFF
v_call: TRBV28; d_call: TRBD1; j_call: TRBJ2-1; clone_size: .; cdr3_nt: TGTGCCAGCACCCGACAGGGCAATCGGAATGAGCAGTTCTTC; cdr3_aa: CASTRQGNRNEQFF
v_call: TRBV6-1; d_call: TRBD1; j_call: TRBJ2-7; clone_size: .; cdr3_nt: TGTGCCAGCAGTCGACAGGGAGATATCTACGAGCAGTACTTC; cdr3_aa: CASSRQGDIYEQYF
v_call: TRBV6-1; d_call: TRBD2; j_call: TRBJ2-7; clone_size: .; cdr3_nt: TGTGCCAGCAGTCCTAGCGGGGTTCGCTACGAGCAGTACTTC; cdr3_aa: CASSPSGVRYEQYF
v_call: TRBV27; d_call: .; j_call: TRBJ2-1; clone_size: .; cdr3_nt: TGTGCCAGCAGTTACAGAAACAATGAGCAGTTCTTC; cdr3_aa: CASSYRNNEQFF
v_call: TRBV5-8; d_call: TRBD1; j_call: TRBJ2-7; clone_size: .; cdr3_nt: TGTGCCAGCAGCTCTACAGGGGGTAGTCTCTCCTACGAGCAGTACTTC; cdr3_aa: CASSSTGGSLSYEQYF
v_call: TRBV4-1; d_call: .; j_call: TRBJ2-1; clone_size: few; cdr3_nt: TGCGCCAGCAGCCAAGGGACTTTCACTAATGAGCAGTTCTTC; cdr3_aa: CASSQGTFTNEQFF
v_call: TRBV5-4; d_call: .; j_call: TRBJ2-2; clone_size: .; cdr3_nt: TGTGCCAGCAGCCTGGGGGGCGCGTACACCGGGGAGCTGTTTTTT; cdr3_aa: CASSLGGAYTGELFF
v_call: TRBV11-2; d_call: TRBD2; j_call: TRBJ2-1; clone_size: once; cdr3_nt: TGTGCCAGCAGCTTGGCGGGAGGGTTCTACAATGAGCAGTTCTTC; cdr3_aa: CASSLAGGFYNEQFF
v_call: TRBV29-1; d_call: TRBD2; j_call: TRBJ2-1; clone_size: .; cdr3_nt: TGCAGCGTTGTACTTGGCGGGGGAGGTAATGAGCAGTTCTTC; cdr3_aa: CSVVLGGGGNEQFF
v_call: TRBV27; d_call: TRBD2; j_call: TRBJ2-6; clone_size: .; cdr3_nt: TGTGCCAGCAGTTTTAGCGGGGCAGGAGGGGCCAACGTCCTGACTTTC; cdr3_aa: CASSFSGAGGANVLTF
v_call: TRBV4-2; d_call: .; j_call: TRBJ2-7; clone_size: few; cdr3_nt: TGTGCCAGCAGCCAAGGAATAGCGTCCTACGAGCAGTACTTC; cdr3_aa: CASSQGIASYEQYF
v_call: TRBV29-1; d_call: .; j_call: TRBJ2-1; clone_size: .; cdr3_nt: TGCAGCGTTGCCCCGGGTCCCAATGAGCAGTTCTTC; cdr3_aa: CSVAPGPNEQFF
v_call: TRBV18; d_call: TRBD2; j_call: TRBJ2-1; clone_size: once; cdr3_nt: TGTGCCAGCTCACCACTTAGCGGGGGCGGATACAATGAGCAGTTCTTC; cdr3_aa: CASSPLSGGGYNEQFF
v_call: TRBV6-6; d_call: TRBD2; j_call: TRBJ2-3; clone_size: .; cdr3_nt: TGTGCCAGCAGCCGACTAGCGGGAGGGTGGGATACGCAGTATTTT; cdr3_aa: CASSRLAGGWDTQYF
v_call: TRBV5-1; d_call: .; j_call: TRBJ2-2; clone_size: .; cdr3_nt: TGCGCCAGCAGCTTGGCAGCGGTGAACACCGGGGAGCTGTTTTTT; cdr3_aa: CASSLAAVNTGELFF
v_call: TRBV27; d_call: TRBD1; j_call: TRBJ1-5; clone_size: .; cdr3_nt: TGTGCCAGCAGTTTAGATTCCACAGGGGGGGGCCAGCCCCAGCATTTT; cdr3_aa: CASSLDSTGGGQPQHF
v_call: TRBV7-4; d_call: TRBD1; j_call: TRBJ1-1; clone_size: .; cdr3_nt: TGTGCCAGCAGCCTGTGGGACAGCGAGATAACAGTGGAAGCTTTCTTT; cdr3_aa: CASSLWDSEITVEAFF
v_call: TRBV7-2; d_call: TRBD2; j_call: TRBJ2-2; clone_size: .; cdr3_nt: TGTGCCAGCAGCTTATGGGGACTAGCGGGAGTAGGGAAAACCGGGGAGCTGTTTTTT; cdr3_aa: CASSLWGLAGVGKTGELFF
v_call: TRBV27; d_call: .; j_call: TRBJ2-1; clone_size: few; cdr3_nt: TGTGCCAGCGCCTATACTAGAACCAATGAGCAGTTCTTC; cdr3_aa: CASAYTRTNEQFF
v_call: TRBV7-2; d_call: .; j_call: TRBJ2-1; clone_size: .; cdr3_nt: TGTGCCAGCAGCTCCCCCGGGTTAGCAATATCTGAGCAGTTCTTC; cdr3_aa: CASSSPGLAISEQFF
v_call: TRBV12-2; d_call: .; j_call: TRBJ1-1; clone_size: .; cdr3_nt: TGTGCAAGTCGCTTAGCCAGGACAGGGTTTTGCACTGAAGCTTTCTTT; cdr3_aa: CASRLARTGFCTEAFF
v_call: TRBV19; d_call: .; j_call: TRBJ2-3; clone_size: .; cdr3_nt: TGTGCCAGTAGTATAGCGGAGCGGGCAGATACGCAGTATTTT; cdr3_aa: CASSIAERADTQYF
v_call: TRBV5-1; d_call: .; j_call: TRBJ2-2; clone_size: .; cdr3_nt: TGCGCCAGCAGCTTGGCGAGATACCGGGAATACACCGGGGAGCTGTTTTTT; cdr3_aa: CASSLARYREYTGELFF
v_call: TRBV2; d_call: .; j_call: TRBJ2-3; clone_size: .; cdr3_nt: TGTGCCAGCAGTTACGGACAGAGCGCGCAGTATTTT; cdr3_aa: CASSYGQSAQYF
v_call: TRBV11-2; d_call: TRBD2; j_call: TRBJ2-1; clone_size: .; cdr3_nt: TGTGCCAGCAGCTTAGAGGCGGGAGTGGGGAATGAGCAGTTCTTC; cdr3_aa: CASSLEAGVGNEQFF
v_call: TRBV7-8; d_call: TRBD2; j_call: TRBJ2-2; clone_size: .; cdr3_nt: TGTGCCAGCAGCTTAGTAGCGTCTAGCGGGAGCCCAGCGAACACCGGGGAGCTGTTTTTT; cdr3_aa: CASSLVASSGSPANTGELFF
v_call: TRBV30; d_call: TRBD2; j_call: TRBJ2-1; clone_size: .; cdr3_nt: TGTGCCTGGGGACCAAGCGGGACCTCCTACAATGAGCAGTTCTTC; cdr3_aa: CAWGPSGTSYNEQFF
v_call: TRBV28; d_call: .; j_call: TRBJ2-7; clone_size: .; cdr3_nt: TGTGCCAGCAGCCCTCCAGGGCTTCCCTACGAGCAGTACTTC; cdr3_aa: CASSPPGLPYEQYF
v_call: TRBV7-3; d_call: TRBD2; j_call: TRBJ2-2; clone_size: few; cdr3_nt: TGTGCCAGCAGCTCCACGACTAGCGGGAGACCCACCGGGGAGCTGTTTTTT; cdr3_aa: CASSSTTSGRPTGELFF
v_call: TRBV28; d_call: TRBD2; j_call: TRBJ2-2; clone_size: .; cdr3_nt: TGTGCCACCCCAAGGGTAGCGGGCGCGAACACCGGGGAGCTGTTTTTT; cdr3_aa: CATPRVAGANTGELFF
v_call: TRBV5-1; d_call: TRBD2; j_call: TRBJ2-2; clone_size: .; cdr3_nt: TGCGCCAGCAGCGAGCTCGGACTAGCGGCTGCGAACACCGGGGAGCTGTTTTTT; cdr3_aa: CASSELGLAAANTGELFF
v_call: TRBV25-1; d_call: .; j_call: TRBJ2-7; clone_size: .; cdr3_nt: TGTGCCAGCAGCGGAGGCTACGAGCAGTACTTC; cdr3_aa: CASSGGYEQYF
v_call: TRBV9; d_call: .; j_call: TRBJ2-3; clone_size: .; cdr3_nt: TGTGCCAGCAGCGTACTACTCCGCGCCAACGCAGATACGCAGTATTTT; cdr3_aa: CASSVLLRANADTQYF
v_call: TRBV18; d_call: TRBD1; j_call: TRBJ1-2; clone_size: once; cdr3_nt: TGTGCCAGCTCACCTGGCGGACAGGGGGCGTCCTATGGCTACACCTTC; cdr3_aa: CASSPGGQGASYGYTF
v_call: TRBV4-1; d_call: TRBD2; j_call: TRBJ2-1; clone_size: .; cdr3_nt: TGCGCCAGCAGCCAAGGGCTAGCGGACATAGGGCAGTTCTTC; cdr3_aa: CASSQGLADIGQFF
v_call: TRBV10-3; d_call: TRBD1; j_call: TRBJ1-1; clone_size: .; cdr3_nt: TGTGCCATCAGTGGGATTGACAGGGGCACTGAAGCTTTCTTT; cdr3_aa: CAISGIDRGTEAFF
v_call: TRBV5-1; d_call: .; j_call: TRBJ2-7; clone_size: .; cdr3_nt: TGCGCCAGCAGCTTGGCTGGACAGAGCTACGAGCAGTACTTC; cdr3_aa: CASSLAGQSYEQYF
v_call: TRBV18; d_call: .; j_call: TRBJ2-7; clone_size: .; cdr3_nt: TGTGCCAGCTCACCATACTCCTCCTCCTACGAGCAGTACTTC; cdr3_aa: CASSPYSSSYEQYF
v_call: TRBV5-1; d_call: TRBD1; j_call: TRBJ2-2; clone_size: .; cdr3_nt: TGCGCCAGCAGCCTTCAGGGACAGGGGGCGGCCGGGGAGCTGTTTTTT; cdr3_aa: CASSLQGQGAAGELFF
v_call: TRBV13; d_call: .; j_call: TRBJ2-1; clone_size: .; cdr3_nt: TGTGCCAGCAGCTTAATTTGGGCCAAAGGTGAATACAATGAGCAGTTCTTC; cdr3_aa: CASSLIWAKGEYNEQFF
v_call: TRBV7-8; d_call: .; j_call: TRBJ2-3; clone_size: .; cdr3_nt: TGTGCCAGCAGCTTAGCCGCGACTAGTAAAGGAGATACGCAGTATTTT; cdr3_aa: CASSLAATSKGDTQYF
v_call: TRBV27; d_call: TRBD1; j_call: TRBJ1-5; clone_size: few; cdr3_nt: TGTGCCAGCAGTTCGACAGGGGGCAATCAGCCCCAGCATTTT; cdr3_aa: CASSSTGGNQPQHF
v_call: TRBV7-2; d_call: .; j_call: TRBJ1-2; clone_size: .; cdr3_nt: TGTGCCAGCAGCTTAAGAGGGGGGGGCCACTATGGCTACACCTTC; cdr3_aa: CASSLRGGGHYGYTF
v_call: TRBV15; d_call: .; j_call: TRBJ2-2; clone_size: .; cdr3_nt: TGTGCCACCAGCACTTCGGGGAACACCGGGGAGCTGTTTTTT; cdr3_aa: CATSTSGNTGELFF
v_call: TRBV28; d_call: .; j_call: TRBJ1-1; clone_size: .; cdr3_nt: TGTGCCAGCAGTTTAGGGCGCGGGGGGAACACTGAAGCTTTCTTT; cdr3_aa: CASSLGRGGNTEAFF
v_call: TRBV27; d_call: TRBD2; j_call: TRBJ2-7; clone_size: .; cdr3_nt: TGTGCCAGCAGTTCCTCCAAGGGACTAGCGGGAGTATCCGAGCAGTACTTC; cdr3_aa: CASSSSKGLAGVSEQYF
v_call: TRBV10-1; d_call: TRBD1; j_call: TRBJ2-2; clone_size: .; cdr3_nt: TGCGCCAGCAGAGGACAGGTCAGCGGGGAGCTGTTTTTT; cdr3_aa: CASRGQVSGELFF